One sample yielded the 18 T cell receptor beta chains listed below, sequenced in a study of shared clonotypes between healthy human individuals. Repertoires were generated with immunoSEQ multiplex PCR, while TCRdb's copy carries only in-frame clones and drops some. The sample contains some 2.1 million clones, 93% of which appear only once. CD45RO-negative, CCR7-selected cells formed the naive CD8 fraction, which excluded terminally differentiated effector memory CD45RA+ cells. Sequencing was carried out using naive CD8+ T cells from PBMCs. The receptor source for this set is a man in his late teens or twenties in good health. Some clones in this sample may be carry-over from other donors' samples.

This rearrangement joins TRBV5-6 to TRBJ2-2; D is undetermined. The V gene's germline CDR1 is SGHDT and CDR2 YYEEEE. V was clipped by 1 base and J by 4 bases, with 5 bases between them. The CDR3 consists of 13 residues. CDR3 amino acids: CASSLPSTGELFF. The DNA of the CDR3 is TGTGCCAGCAGCTTGCCCTCCACCGGGGAGCTGTTTTTT.

The rearrangement uses TRBV5-1 and TRBJ2-1; D not resolved. CDR1 is SGHRS, CDR2 YFSETQ, per germline. The V gene lost 1 base and the J gene lost 6 bases, with 11 bases spanning the gap. There are 14 residues in the CDR3. The DNA of the CDR3 is TGCGCCAGCAGCTTGTACGGCAACGCCAATGAGCAGTTCTTC. Residues: CASSLYGNANEQFF.

This clone was seen once. The chain joins TRBV9 to TRBJ1-1; no firm D call. The CDR3 consists of 13 residues. Germline V lookup: CDR1 SGDLS, CDR2 YYNGEE. Trimming took off 5 bases at V and 0 bases at J, with 8 bases between the two ends. CDR3 in DNA: TGTGCCAGCAGGGCCGGGATGAACACTGAAGCTTTCTTT. It is translated as CASRAGMNTEAFF.

The gene calls are TRBV27 and TRBJ1-1; 7 bases fit TRBD1. CDR1 and CDR2 (germline): MNHEY, SMNVEV (reference sequence). CDR3 length equals 14 residues. V lost 8 bases, J lost 1 base, and 7 bases stayed unmatched. CDR3 sequence reads: CASGGTAKNTEAFF. In DNA form, the CDR3 reads TGTGCCAGCGGGGGGACAGCGAAGAACACTGAAGCTTTCTTT.

The chain uses TRBV5-1 and TRBJ2-7; no clear D gene. CDR1 SGHRS and CDR2 YFSETQ come from the germline V gene. The CDR3 sequence is 13 residues long. The V end was cut by 4 bases, the J end by 2 bases, with 10 bases between. Written as DNA, the CDR3 is TGCGCCAGCAGCCACGCCGCCGCCTACGAGCAGTACTTC. It yields the protein CASSHAAAYEQYF.

The V and J genes are TRBV5-6 and TRBJ2-5, with D unresolved. Germline CDR1 SGHDT, CDR2 YYEEEE. The CDR3 loop spans 15 amino acids. Trimming took 0 bases from V and 5 from J, leaving 14 bases between them. The CDR3 DNA follows: TGTGCCAGCAGCTTGGAACTCAACCCGGCGGAGACCCAGTACTTC. Its translation: CASSLELNPAETQYF.

The chain uses TRBV5-6 and TRBJ2-5; D uncertain. The assigned J gene may be wrong: the sequence end matches TRBJ2-7 better. The germline gives CDR1 SGHDT, CDR2 YYEEEE. The CDR3 sequence is 14 residues long. DNA of the CDR3: TGTGCCAGCATGGACGCATCTAACATTTACGAGCAGTACTTC. Translation gives CASMDASNIYEQYF.

V is TRBV19 and J is TRBJ2-5; possibly TRBD1 or TRBD2 for D (6 bases each). Germline V gene data show CDR1 as LNHDA and CDR2 as SQIVND (reference sequence). The CDR3 covers 16 residues. Trimming shortened V by 1 base and J by 5 bases, and 17 bases separated the two germline ends. CDR3 nucleotide sequence: TGTGCCAGTAGTATAGGGCTTGGCGGGACAAGTGAGACCCAGTACTTC. Translation: CASSIGLGGTSETQYF.

The chain links TRBV5-6 to TRBJ2-2; possibly TRBD1 or TRBD2 for D (6 bases each). The CDR3 loop spans 18 amino acids. Germline CDR1 SGHDT, CDR2 YYEEEE. V lost 5 bases to trimming and J lost 1 base, with 21 bases between them. In nucleotides, the CDR3 is TGTGCCAGCAGTTCCGAACTAGCAGGGGTGGAGAACACCGGGGAGCTGTTTTTT. Protein: CASSSELAGVENTGELFF. The full variable domain, completed using reference TRBV5-6 and TRBJ2-2, is DAGVTQSPTHLIKTRGQQVTLRCSPKSGHDTVSWYQQALGQGPQFIFQYYEEEERQRGNFPDRFSGHQFPNYSSELNVNALLLGDSALYLCASSSELAGVENTGELFFGEGSRLTVL.

This clone was detected only once. The V gene is TRBV29-1, the J gene TRBJ2-5; tentatively, D is TRBD1 or TRBD2 (5 bases each). CDR3 length equals 17 residues. The V and J ends lost 4 bases and 11 bases respectively, with 32 bases between them. Germline CDR1 is SQVTM and CDR2 is ANQGSEA. Here the CDR3 DNA reads TGCAGCGTTGTCTTAGGGGCAGCCTCCAAGTCCTACGGGGAGCAGTACTTC. This codes for CSVVLGAASKSYGEQYF.

The gene calls are TRBV7-3 and TRBJ2-1; no firm D call. This CDR3 comprises 13 residues. Germline V gene sequence: CDR1 SGHTA, CDR2 FQGTGA. V was pared by 2 bases and J by 5 bases, with 7 bases between. As DNA, the CDR3 is TGTGCCAGCAGCTTATACCTCCACAATGAGCAGTTCTTC. It specifies CASSLYLHNEQFF.

The J gene is TRBJ2-1, the V gene TRBV6-5; TRBD2 might be the D (6 bases). Trimming pared 0 bases from V and 7 bases from J, leaving 16 bases between. The CDR3 runs to 16 residues. CDR1 is MNHEY, CDR2 SVGAGI, per germline. CDR3 coding DNA: TGTGCCAGCAGTTACTCGAATAGCGGTGTGGGGAATGAGCAGTTCTTC. Its translation: CASSYSNSGVGNEQFF.

V is TRBV15 and J is TRBJ1-1; 8 bases fit TRBD1. CDR3 size: 17 residues. V shed 1 base and J 1 base; nucleotides not matched to a gene: 8. From germline, CDR1 is LNHNV and CDR2 YYDKDF (reference sequence). The CDR3 DNA follows: TGTGCCACCAGCAGAGTCGGACAGGGAAGATGGAACACTGAAGCTTTCTTT. This encodes CATSRVGQGRWNTEAFF.

The chain employs TRBV28 and TRBJ1-3; no definite D call. The CDR3 totals 16 residues. The V and J ends lost 7 bases and 0 bases respectively, with 16 bases between them. The germline CDR1 and CDR2 sequences are MDHEN and SYDVKM. The CDR3 loop reads CASNPDLAASGNTIYF. For the CDR3, the DNA is TGTGCCAGCAACCCTGACCTAGCGGCCTCTGGAAACACCATATATTTT.

This chain joins TRBV6-5 and TRBJ2-2, with D perhaps given as TRBD1 or TRBD2 (5 bases each). CDR1 and CDR2 from the germline V gene are MNHEY and SVGAGI. The CDR3 has 16 amino acids. V was trimmed by 0 bases and J by 9 bases, leaving 17 bases between them. CDR3 DNA: TGTGCCAGCAGTTACTCGTCAGGGACCGAGGTCTGGGAGCTGTTTTTT. This translates into CASSYSSGTEVWELFF.

V is TRBV7-9 and J is TRBJ2-7; 7 positions match TRBD1. Trimming cost V 4 bases and J 4 bases; bases outside gene matches: 7. The CDR3 is 14 amino acids. Germline V gene sequence: CDR1 SEHNR, CDR2 FQNEAQ (reference sequence). The CDR3 region is CASSSGQASYEQYF. Written as DNA, the CDR3 is TGTGCCAGCAGCTCCGGACAGGCCTCATACGAGCAGTACTTC.

The chain uses TRBV7-8 and TRBJ1-3, with TRBD1 identical over 11 bases. This CDR3 comprises 18 residues. V gave up 10 bases and J gave up 2 bases; unmatched junction bases: 16. CDR1 and CDR2 from the germline V gene are SGHVS and FQNEAQ. As DNA, the CDR3 is TGTGCCACCTGCGTCACCGGGACAGGGGGTGGAACTGGAAACACCATATATTTT. Translation: CATCVTGTGGGTGNTIYF.

This sequence joins TRBV4-1 and TRBJ2-3; D is ambiguous. The germline CDR1 and CDR2 sequences are MGHRA and YSYEKL. The CDR3 length is 14 residues. V shed 1 base and J shed 0 bases, with 5 bases lying between them. CDR3 coding DNA: TGCGCCAGCAGCCAAGCTCGCAGCACAGATACGCAGTATTTT. The encoded protein is CASSQARSTDTQYF.